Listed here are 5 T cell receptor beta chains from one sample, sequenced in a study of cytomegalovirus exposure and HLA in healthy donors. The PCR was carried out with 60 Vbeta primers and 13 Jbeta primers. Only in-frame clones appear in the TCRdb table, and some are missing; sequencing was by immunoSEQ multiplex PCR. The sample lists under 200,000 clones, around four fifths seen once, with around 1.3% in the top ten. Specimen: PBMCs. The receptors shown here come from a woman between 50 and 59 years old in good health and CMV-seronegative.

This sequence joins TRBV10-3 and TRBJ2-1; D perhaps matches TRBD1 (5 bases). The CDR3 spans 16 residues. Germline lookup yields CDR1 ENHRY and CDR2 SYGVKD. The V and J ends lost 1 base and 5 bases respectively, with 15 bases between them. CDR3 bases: TGTGCCATCAGTGAGTTATCAGGGTACGTGGACAATGAGCAGTTCTTC. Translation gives CAISELSGYVDNEQFF.

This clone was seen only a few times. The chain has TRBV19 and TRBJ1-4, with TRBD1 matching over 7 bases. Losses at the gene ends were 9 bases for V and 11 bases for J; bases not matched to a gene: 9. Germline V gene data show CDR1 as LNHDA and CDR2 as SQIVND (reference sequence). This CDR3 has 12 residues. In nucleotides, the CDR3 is TGTGCCAGCTCTGGGACAGATAGTAAACTGTTTTTT. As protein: CASSGTDSKLFF.

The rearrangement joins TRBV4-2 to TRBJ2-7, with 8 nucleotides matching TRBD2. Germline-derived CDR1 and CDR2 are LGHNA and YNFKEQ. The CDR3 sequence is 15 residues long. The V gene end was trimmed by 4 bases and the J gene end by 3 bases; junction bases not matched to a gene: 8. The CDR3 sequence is CASSPTGGGSYEQYF. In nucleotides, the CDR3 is TGTGCCAGCAGCCCAACCGGGGGGGGCAGCTACGAGCAGTACTTC.

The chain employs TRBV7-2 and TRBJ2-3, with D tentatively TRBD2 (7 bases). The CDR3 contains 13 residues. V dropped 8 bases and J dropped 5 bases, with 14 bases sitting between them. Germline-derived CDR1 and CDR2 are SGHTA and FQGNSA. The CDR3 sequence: CASEWGGQDTQYF. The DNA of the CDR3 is TGTGCCAGCGAGTGGGGGGGGCAAGATACGCAGTATTTT.

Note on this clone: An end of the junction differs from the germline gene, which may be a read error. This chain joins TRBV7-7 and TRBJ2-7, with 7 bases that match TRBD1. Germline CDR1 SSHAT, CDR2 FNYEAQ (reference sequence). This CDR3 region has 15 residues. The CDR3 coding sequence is TGTGCTAGCAGTCCGATTGACCGGGACAGCTACGAGCAGTACTTC. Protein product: CASSPIDRDSYEQYF.